The 18 T cell receptor beta chains below were found in one sample sequenced in a study of identical twins. TCRdb ran MiXCR on the 5' RACE reads and lists one entry per CDR3 protein. The repertoire includes 470,000 or so distinct CDR3 sequences, approximately 24% of them detected once, and just under 3% sits in the top ten. The data were also submitted as part of a second study, on T cells expressing NK-cell markers.

Sequencing used CD4+ T cells sorted from blood. The receptors here all came from a woman aged 18-35 years in good health.

This clonotype was detected ten times or more. J is TRBJ1-1 and V is TRBV7-9, with D possibly matching TRBD1 (5 bases). Germline V gene lookup returns CDR1 SEHNR and CDR2 FQNEAQ (reference sequence). The CDR3 has 14 residues. Trimming took off 4 bases at V and 5 bases at J, with 14 bases between the two ends. The CDR3 DNA reads as TGTGCCAGCAGCTCGCGCGCAGGGTCGACTGAAGCTTTCTTT. Translating gives CASSSRAGSTEAFF. Looking up the rest from reference TRBV7-9 and TRBJ1-1 gives the full variable domain: DTGVSQNPRHKITKRGQNVTFRCDPISEHNRLYWYRQTLGQGPEFLTYFQNEAQLEKSRLLSDRFSAERPKGSFSTLEIQRTEQGDSAMYLCASSSRAGSTEAFFGQGTRLTVV.

This chain links TRBV12-3 or TRBV12-4 with TRBJ2-6; D ambiguous. The length of the CDR3 is 15 residues. Trimming removed 0 bases from V and 4 bases from J, with 7 bases in between. The CDR3 loop is CASSLALAGANVLTF. The CDR3 DNA reads as TGTGCCAGCAGTTTAGCGCTTGCAGGGGCCAACGTCCTGACTTTC.

The chain couples TRBV7-9 to TRBJ1-1; D perhaps matches TRBD1 (5 bases). Germline CDR1 reads SEHNR; CDR2 reads FQNEAQ (reference sequence). The CDR3 has 13 residues. V gave up 10 bases and J gave up 5 bases, with 17 bases separating them. The CDR3 protein is CATNLDGGTEAFF. CDR3 DNA: TGTGCCACTAACCTAGACGGGGGGACTGAAGCTTTCTTT.

This clonotype came up once. This chain joins TRBV11-2 and TRBJ2-2; D is possibly TRBD1 (6 bases). V shed 2 bases and J shed 5 bases, with 15 bases lying between them. CDR1 is SGHAT and CDR2 is FQNNGV in the germline V gene. The CDR3 consists of 16 residues. This CDR3 reads CASSLPSRGRTGELFF. The DNA of the CDR3 is TGTGCCAGCAGCTTACCGAGCAGGGGAAGAACCGGGGAGCTGTTTTTT. Full variable domain (rest looked up from reference TRBV11-2 and TRBJ2-2): EAGVAQSPRYKIIEKRQSVAFWCNPISGHATLYWYQQILGQGPKLLIQFQNNGVVDDSQLPKDRFSAERLKGVDSTLKIQPAKLEDSAVYLCASSLPSRGRTGELFFGEGSRLTVL.

This chain uses TRBV7-9 with TRBJ1-1, with D unresolved. The CDR3 has 12 residues. Trimming took off 5 bases at V and 4 bases at J, with 8 bases between the two ends. Looked up from germline, CDR1 is SEHNR and CDR2 is FQNEAQ (reference sequence). This CDR3 is CASSPYSTEAFF. In DNA, the CDR3 is TGTGCCAGCAGCCCCTATAGCACTGAAGCTTTCTTT.

The chain has TRBV18 and TRBJ1-2; D is uncertain. The CDR3 extends over 13 amino acids. V was clipped by 3 bases and J by 3 bases, with 8 bases between them. Per the germline V gene, CDR1 is KGHSH and CDR2 is LQKENI. This CDR3 reads CASSPEDYYGYTF. The CDR3 nucleotides are TGTGCCAGCTCACCTGAGGACTACTATGGCTACACCTTC.

This clonotype was seen more than once but under ten times. DNA for the CDR3: TGCAGTGCTGGACAGGGGGCAGACTATGGCTACACCTTC. Its protein product is CSAGQGADYGYTF. The chain recombines TRBV20-1 with TRBJ1-2; TRBD1 agrees at 11 bases. Looked up from germline, CDR1 is DFQATT and CDR2 is SNEGSKA (reference sequence). Unmatched junction bases numbered 2, after V lost 5 bases and J lost 3 bases. The CDR3 extends over 13 amino acids.

The CDR3 DNA follows: TGTGCCAGCAGTTTAGTGGGGGTTGACATTCAGTACTTC. Its protein is CASSLVGVDIQYF. The J gene is TRBJ2-4, the V gene TRBV12-3 or TRBV12-4; D tentatively reads TRBD1 or TRBD2 (5 bases each). V was shortened by 1 base and J by 8 bases, with 9 bases between the two germline ends. The CDR3 runs 13 residues.

At least ten counts were recorded for this clonotype. The V and J genes are TRBV7-8 and TRBJ2-7; D gene unclear. The V and J ends lost 4 bases and 3 bases respectively, with 16 bases between them. CDR1 and CDR2 from the germline V gene are SGHVS and FQNEAQ. This CDR3 has 15 residues. The chain's CDR3 is CASSSLRVYYYEQYF. CDR3 nucleotide sequence: TGTGCCAGCAGCTCCCTCCGGGTTTATTACTACGAGCAGTACTTC.

In its sample, this clonotype was seen many times. The chain recombines TRBV5-1 with TRBJ1-1; possibly TRBD1 for D (5 bases). The CDR3 totals 13 residues. V was pared by 0 bases and J by 4 bases, with 7 bases between. Germline V gene data show CDR1 as SGHRS and CDR2 as YFSETQ. The CDR3 loop reads CASSLAGATEAFF. CDR3 coding DNA: TGCGCCAGCAGCTTGGCCGGGGCCACTGAAGCTTTCTTT. Based on the CDR3 plus reference TRBV5-1 and TRBJ1-1, the full variable domain is KAGVTQTPRYLIKTRGQQVTLSCSPISGHRSVSWYQQTPGQGLQFLFEYFSETQRNKGNFPGRFSGRQFSNSRSEMNVSTLELGDSALYLCASSLAGATEAFFGQGTRLTVV.

This chain links TRBV11-3 with TRBJ1-3, with D perhaps TRBD1 (6 bases). Trimming took 2 bases from V and 0 from J, leaving 8 bases between them. Germline CDR1 reads SGHNT; CDR2 reads YENEEA. This CDR3 is 15 amino acids long. Written as DNA, the CDR3 is TGTGCCAGCAGCTTACAGGGGATCTCTGGAAACACCATATATTTT. Its translation is CASSLQGISGNTIYF.

The V call is TRBV9, the J call TRBJ2-3, with D possibly being TRBD2 (7 bases). Germline V lookup: CDR1 SGDLS, CDR2 YYNGEE. Trimming pared 3 bases from V and 4 bases from J, leaving 18 bases between. The CDR3 length is 16 residues. CDR3: CASSGEPLGGPDTQYF. CDR3 sequence (DNA): TGTGCCAGCAGCGGCGAACCCTTGGGGGGGCCAGATACGCAGTATTTT. Variable domain in full (rest from reference TRBV9 and TRBJ2-3): DSGVTQTPKHLITATGQRVTLRCSPRSGDLSVYWYQQSLDQGLQFLIQYYNGEERAKGNILERFSAQQFPDLHSELNLSSLELGDSALYFCASSGEPLGGPDTQYFGPGTRLTVL.

This clonotype was observed a few times. The chain recombines TRBV5-1 with TRBJ2-1; perhaps D is TRBD1 or TRBD2 (5 bases each). Trimming took 8 bases from V and 5 from J, leaving 17 bases between them. Per germline, CDR1 SGHRS and CDR2 YFSETQ. The CDR3 runs to 14 residues. DNA for the CDR3: TGCGCCAGTAGACGCACCGGGGCAAACAATGAGCAGTTCTTC. This sequence encodes CASRRTGANNEQFF.

This clonotype has only a few counts. The chain recombines TRBV7-2 with TRBJ2-3; D may be TRBD2 (5 bases). Trimming took off 6 bases at V and 6 bases at J, with 10 bases between the two ends. Germline V gene lookup returns CDR1 SGHTA and CDR2 FQGNSA. The CDR3 extends over 12 amino acids. CDR3 nucleotide sequence: TGTGCCAGCAGTCGGGATTTGGATACGCAGTATTTT. Translation: CASSRDLDTQYF. The variable domain in full, completed from reference TRBV7-2 and TRBJ2-3, reads GAGVSQSPSNKVTEKGKDVELRCDPISGHTALYWYRQSLGQGLEFLIYFQGNSAPDKSGLPSDRFSAERTGGSVSTLTIQRTQQEDSAVYLCASSRDLDTQYFGPGTRLTVL.

V and J are TRBV28 and TRBJ2-3; a weak D match, TRBD2 (6 bases). Germline V gene sequence: CDR1 MDHEN, CDR2 SYDVKM. This CDR3 comprises 15 residues. V lost 8 bases to trimming and J lost 5 bases, with 20 bases between them. CDR3 in DNA: TGTGCCAGCTCCCACGGGACTCTCGGGGGAGATACGCAGTATTTT. Translation: CASSHGTLGGDTQYF.

This chain joins TRBV4-2 and TRBJ1-5; no definite D call. The V gene lost 0 bases and the J gene lost 5 bases, with 5 bases spanning the gap. Germline CDR1 is LGHNA and CDR2 is YNFKEQ. The CDR3 has 13 residues. CDR3 DNA: TGTGCCAGCAGCCAAGAGGGCTATCAGCCCCAGCATTTT. It codes for CASSQEGYQPQHF.

V is TRBV12-3 or TRBV12-4 and J is TRBJ1-6; D gene ambiguous. V lost 4 bases and J 9 bases, leaving 10 bases between the germline ends. The CDR3 loop spans 13 amino acids. The CDR3 sequence is CASSSDAGSPLHF. The DNA for the CDR3 is TGTGCCAGCAGTTCGGATGCGGGTTCACCCCTCCACTTT.

This chain joins TRBV6-5 and TRBJ1-2; D gene unclear. The CDR3 sequence is 12 residues long. V was pared by 3 bases and J by 9 bases, with 11 bases between. Germline-derived CDR1 and CDR2 are MNHEY and SVGAGI. The CDR3 loop reads CASSYLRTSYTF. CDR3 bases: TGTGCCAGCAGTTATTTACGGACCAGCTACACCTTC.